The next 25 T cell receptor beta chains were all read from a single sample in a study of synovial regulatory T cells in juvenile arthritis. Method: immunoSEQ multiplex PCR; TCRdb's copy keeps in-frame clones and lacks some. In all, the sample yields about 10,000 clones. The sequenced sample consisted of Treg cells from blood. Subset here: remaining (HLA-DR-negative) circulating blood Treg cells. The origin of the receptors is a donor aged 2-30 years with juvenile idiopathic arthritis.

The chain recombines TRBV5-1 with TRBJ1-1. Germline V CDR1 and CDR2: SGHRS, YFSETQ. This CDR3 is built from 13 residues. DNA was not recorded. CDR3: CASSLLGNTEAFF.

This chain joins TRBV5-1 and TRBJ1-2. Germline lookup yields CDR1 SGHRS and CDR2 YFSETQ. This CDR3 comprises 15 residues. No nucleotide data were recorded. The CDR3 spells CASSPLGIPNYGYTF.

The V gene is TRBV6-1, the J gene TRBJ2-7; TCRdb selects TRBD1, and the lack of DNA leaves this call unchecked. Germline CDR1 reads MNHNS; CDR2 reads SASEGT. The CDR3 runs to 13 residues. No DNA has been recorded. The CDR3 loop reads CASSLGHSYEQYF.

The J gene is TRBJ2-2, the V gene TRBV27; checking the TCRdb D call of TRBD1 is not possible without DNA. This CDR3 has 12 residues. Only the protein is available. The germline V gene encodes CDR1 MNHEY and CDR2 SMNVEV (reference sequence). The CDR3 loop is CASRGVTGELFF.

The J gene is TRBJ1-1, the V gene TRBV5-1. Germline V gives CDR1 SGHRS, CDR2 YFSETQ. The CDR3 is 15 residues long. No DNA has been recorded. CDR3 in amino acids: CASSLVGGLRTEAFF.

The V call is TRBV27, the J call TRBJ2-7; the D gene TCRdb calls, TRBD1, cannot be checked with no DNA. This CDR3 spans 12 amino acids. No DNA is recorded. Germline values: CDR1 MNHEY, CDR2 SMNVEV (reference sequence). CDR3 sequence: CASSLLGDEQYF.

Here the CDR3 reads CATGDRNYEQYF. The chain employs TRBV19 and TRBJ2-7; the TCRdb D gene call, TRBD1, has no DNA to confirm it. Germline V CDR1 and CDR2: LNHDA, SQIVND (reference sequence). The CDR3 runs to 12 residues. DNA was not recorded.

The V call is TRBV15, the J call TRBJ1-5. This CDR3 is built from 14 residues. The DNA is not on file. CDR1 is LNHNV, CDR2 YYDKDF, per germline (reference sequence). The CDR3 spells CATSRDLLPQPQHF. Together with reference TRBV15 and TRBJ1-5, the CDR3 gives the full variable domain: DAMVIQNPRYQVTQFGKPVTLSCSQTLNHNVMYWYQQKSSQAPKLLFHYYDKDFNNEADTPDNFQSRRPNTSFCFLDIRSPGLGDTAMYLCATSRDLLPQPQHFGDGTRLSIL.

The chain is built from TRBV2 and TRBJ2-7; checking the TCRdb D call of TRBD1 is not possible without DNA. This CDR3 is 13 amino acids long. DNA is not recorded here. Germline CDR1 is SNHLY and CDR2 is FYNNEI. CDR3 protein: CACRRGQGYEQYF.

This chain joins TRBV7-3 and TRBJ2-1. The CDR3 is 13 residues long. No DNA sequence is on record. The V gene's germline CDR1 is SGHTA and CDR2 FQGTGA. CDR3 amino acids: CASSPQPYNEQFF.

This chain links TRBV5-1 with TRBJ2-1; TCRdb's D call, TRBD1, is unchecked because there is no DNA. Germline V gene data show CDR1 as SGHRS and CDR2 as YFSETQ. There are 13 residues in the CDR3. There is no recorded DNA. CDR3 sequence reads: CASKQSSYNEQFF. The variable domain in full, with the rest retrieved from reference TRBV5-1 and TRBJ2-1, is KAGVTQTPRYLIKTRGQQVTLSCSPISGHRSVSWYQQTPGQGLQFLFEYFSETQRNKGNFPGRFSGRQFSNSRSEMNVSTLELGDSALYLCASKQSSYNEQFFGPGTRLTVL.

V usage is TRBV6-1 and J usage is TRBJ1-1. Per germline, CDR1 MNHNS and CDR2 SASEGT. The CDR3 is made up of 13 amino acids. There is no recorded DNA. The CDR3 reads CASGRKPNTEAFF.

The chain couples TRBV7-9 to TRBJ1-3; checking the TCRdb D call of TRBD1 is not possible without DNA. The germline CDR1 and CDR2 sequences are SEHNR and FQNEAQ (reference sequence). The CDR3 has 16 amino acids. No DNA is listed. The CDR3 sequence is CASSFNPDRIGNTIYF.

The rearrangement joins TRBV10-3 to TRBJ2-2. The germline V gene encodes CDR1 ENHRY and CDR2 SYGVKD. This CDR3 is 13 amino acids long. No DNA is listed. CDR3 residues: CAISAIVTGELFF.

J is TRBJ1-1 and V is TRBV9. The germline gives CDR1 SGDLS, CDR2 YYNGEE. The CDR3 extends over 12 amino acids. This entry has no DNA. CDR3: CASSPRGGKAFF.

This rearrangement joins TRBV11-2 to TRBJ1-1. CDR3 length equals 14 residues. No nucleotide data were recorded. Germline CDR1 SGHAT, CDR2 FQNNGV. CDR3 sequence reads: CASSLDRITREAFF. Full variable domain (outside the CDR3, taken from reference TRBV11-2 and TRBJ1-1): EAGVAQSPRYKIIEKRQSVAFWCNPISGHATLYWYQQILGQGPKLLIQFQNNGVVDDSQLPKDRFSAERLKGVDSTLKIQPAKLEDSAVYLCASSLDRITREAFFGQGTRLTVV.

The chain joins TRBV9 to TRBJ2-2; the TCRdb D gene call, TRBD2, has no DNA to confirm it. Germline CDR1 is SGDLS and CDR2 is YYNGEE. The CDR3 has 17 amino acids. No DNA has been recorded. The CDR3 sequence is CASSVVGGSGSTGELFF. The variable domain in full, with the rest retrieved from reference TRBV9 and TRBJ2-2, is DSGVTQTPKHLITATGQRVTLRCSPRSGDLSVYWYQQSLDQGLQFLIQYYNGEERAKGNILERFSAQQFPDLHSELNLSSLELGDSALYFCASSVVGGSGSTGELFFGEGSRLTVL.

The genes are TRBV10-2 and TRBJ2-5; the TRBD2 assignment by TCRdb is unverifiable without DNA. Per germline, CDR1 WSHSY and CDR2 SAAADI. The length of the CDR3 is 14 residues. DNA is not recorded here. CDR3 amino acids: CASRALAGVETQYF.

The chain has TRBV10-3 and TRBJ1-1; TCRdb proposes TRBD1, but this gene call is untestable without DNA. Germline V CDR1 and CDR2: ENHRY, SYGVKD. The CDR3 has 12 amino acids. There is no recorded DNA. CDR3 sequence: CAISVQGTEAFF.

The chain carries TRBV15 and TRBJ2-7. Germline V gene data show CDR1 as LNHNV and CDR2 as YYDKDF (reference sequence). This CDR3 has 13 residues. There is no recorded DNA. CDR3 protein: CATSRDPWYEQYF.

The V and J genes are TRBV11-3 and TRBJ2-7; TCRdb's D call of TRBD2 is untestable without DNA. Germline V gene lookup returns CDR1 SGHNT and CDR2 YENEEA. The CDR3 runs to 14 residues. DNA is not recorded here. The CDR3 spells CASYPRGQAGEQYF.

CDR3 sequence: CASSSTRSSYEQYF. The J gene is TRBJ2-7, the V gene TRBV25-1; the D gene TCRdb calls, TRBD2, cannot be checked with no DNA. The CDR3 runs 14 residues. No nucleotide data were recorded. The germline gives CDR1 MGHDK, CDR2 SYGVNS.

This rearrangement joins TRBV5-1 to TRBJ1-1; TCRdb's D call of TRBD1 is untestable without DNA. The CDR3 consists of 14 residues. DNA for this receptor is not on file. In germline, CDR1 is SGHRS, CDR2 YFSETQ. CDR3 region: CASSLDRVDTEAFF.

The V and J genes are TRBV2 and TRBJ2-7. This CDR3 is built from 11 residues. No DNA appears here. Germline CDR1 SNHLY, CDR2 FYNNEI. The CDR3 is CASSEGSLEYF.

This chain joins TRBV10-3 and TRBJ2-7; lacking DNA, the TRBD2 call made by TCRdb goes unchecked. Per germline, CDR1 ENHRY and CDR2 SYGVKD. The CDR3 spans 15 residues. No DNA was logged. CDR3 in amino acids: CAIRGTSGSQYEQYF.